One and the same sample provided the 12 T cell receptor beta chains below, sequenced in a study of blood T cells in healthy people across ages. The second PCR ran roughly 7 to 12 cycles with a sample-barcoded 5' primer and J-beta primers. TCRdb called the 5' RACE reads again in MiXCR, with one record for every CDR3 protein. The table shows about 750,000 distinct CDR3 sequences, with 53% occurring only once. The sample was blood. The source of these receptors is an elderly man in good health.

V usage is TRBV11-3 and J usage is TRBJ2-1, with D possibly TRBD1 on 5 matching bases. The V end lost 3 bases, the J end lost 7 bases, and 13 bases lay between the germline ends. CDR1 is SGHNT, CDR2 YENEEA, per germline. The CDR3 is 14 amino acids. Here the CDR3 reads CASSFGHRPNEQFF. CDR3 sequence (DNA): TGTGCCAGCAGCTTCGGACACCGCCCGAATGAGCAGTTCTTC.

The V gene is TRBV5-1, the J gene TRBJ2-3; D gene uncertain. CDR1 and CDR2 from the germline V gene are SGHRS and YFSETQ. V was cut by 2 bases and J by 1 base, with 14 bases left in between. The CDR3 is made up of 16 amino acids. The CDR3 here is CASSLYRLAGTDTQYF. The CDR3 DNA is TGCGCCAGCAGCTTATACCGACTGGCTGGCACAGATACGCAGTATTTT. Based on the CDR3 plus reference TRBV5-1 and TRBJ2-3, the full variable domain is KAGVTQTPRYLIKTRGQQVTLSCSPISGHRSVSWYQQTPGQGLQFLFEYFSETQRNKGNFPGRFSGRQFSNSRSEMNVSTLELGDSALYLCASSLYRLAGTDTQYFGPGTRLTVL.

This chain joins TRBV11-2 and TRBJ1-2, with a tentative D call TRBD1 (5 bases). Trimming took 1 base from V and 4 from J, leaving 19 bases between them. The germline gives CDR1 SGHAT, CDR2 FQNNGV. There are 17 residues in the CDR3. Here the CDR3 reads CASSLGQGLLLGYGYTF. CDR3 DNA: TGTGCCAGCAGCTTAGGCCAGGGCCTACTTCTAGGCTATGGCTACACCTTC.

This chain connects TRBV10-2 to TRBJ2-3; tentative D call: TRBD2 (5 bases). The CDR3 extends over 12 amino acids. Looked up from germline, CDR1 is WSHSY and CDR2 is SAAADI. V was pared by 1 base and J by 14 bases, with 13 bases between. DNA for the CDR3: TGCGCCAGCAGTGAGTTTCTAGCATACGCGTATTTT. Its translation is CASSEFLAYAYF.

V and J are TRBV2 and TRBJ2-5, with D unresolved. CDR3 length equals 14 residues. CDR1 is SNHLY and CDR2 is FYNNEI in the germline V gene. Trimming removed 8 bases at V and 4 bases at J, with 17 bases between. The CDR3 is CASDERSVGETQYF. The CDR3 DNA reads TGTGCCAGCGACGAACGGTCTGTCGGAGAGACCCAGTACTTC.

This clonotype showed up many times. This clone may be a read error of a much larger clone one base away. This rearrangement joins TRBV5-1 to TRBJ2-7; the D is unclear. CDR1 and CDR2 from the germline V gene are SGHRS and YFSETQ. V dropped 4 bases and J dropped 7 bases, with 18 bases sitting between them. CDR3 length equals 14 residues. The CDR3 nucleotides are TGCGCCAGCAGCGTGGCCGACCCGGCTCGGGAGCAGTACTTC. Translated: CASSVADPAREQYF. Complete variable domain (other parts from reference TRBV5-1 and TRBJ2-7): KAGVTQTPRYLIKTRGQQVTLSCSPISGHRSVSWYQQTPGQGLQFLFEYFSETQRNKGNFPGRFSGRQFSNSRSEMNVSTLELGDSALYLCASSVADPAREQYFGPGTRLTVT.

This chain links TRBV10-3 with TRBJ2-7, with 10 bases matching TRBD2. The germline V gene has CDR1 ENHRY and CDR2 SYGVKD. This CDR3 is 16 amino acids long. With V trimmed by 3 bases and J by 5 bases, 10 bases remained unmatched. CDR3 protein: CAISEQSGRALHEQYF. CDR3 coding DNA: TGTGCCATCAGTGAACAGAGCGGGAGGGCACTACACGAGCAGTACTTC.

In this sample, this clonotype turned up a few times. A much bigger clone sits one base away, suggesting this may be a read error. This sequence joins TRBV7-9 and TRBJ2-7; 7 positions match TRBD2. J gave up 7 bases and V 5 bases, and 14 bases lay outside the gene matches. The germline gives CDR1 SEHNR, CDR2 FQNEAQ (reference sequence). The CDR3 has 15 residues. The CDR3 sequence is CASSLNRGERNEQYF. CDR3 nucleotide sequence: TGTGCCAGCAGCCTAAACCGGGGGGAGCGCAATGAGCAGTACTTC. Using reference TRBV7-9 and TRBJ2-7 for the parts outside the CDR3, the full variable domain is DTGVSQNPRHKITKRGQNVTFRCDPISEHNRLYWYRQTLGQGPEFLTYFQNEAQLEKSRLLSDRFSAERPKGSFSTLEIQRTEQGDSAMYLCASSLNRGERNEQYFGPGTRLTVT.

This clonotype was seen a few times. The CDR3 loop reads CASSQGTKTANYGYTF. Here the CDR3 DNA reads TGTGCCAGCAGCCAAGGGACAAAGACAGCTAACTATGGCTACACCTTC. The chain joins TRBV3-1 to TRBJ1-2, with D possibly matching TRBD1 (5 bases). CDR1 is LGHDT, CDR2 YNNKEL, per germline (reference sequence). The V end lost 1 base, the J end lost 0 bases, and 12 bases lay between the germline ends. The CDR3 length is 16 residues.

With regard to this clonotype: The junction shows a germline mismatch at one end, possibly a read error. The chain employs TRBV9 and TRBJ2-1; D gene ambiguous. The CDR3 contains 12 residues. Germline V gene data show CDR1 as SGDLS and CDR2 as YYNGEE. The CDR3, as DNA: TGTGCCAGCAGCGCCTCCGACAATGAGCAGTTCTTC. It is translated as CASSASDNEQFF.

The chain combines TRBV5-1 with TRBJ2-1; TRBD2 aligns across 15 bases. V lost 0 bases to trimming and J lost 10 bases; unmatched junction nucleotides: 2. CDR3 length: 15 amino acids. The germline CDR1 and CDR2 sequences are SGHRS and YFSETQ. CDR3 DNA sequence: TGCGCCAGCAGCTTGGCCGGGACTAGCGGGGGGGAGCAGTTCTTC. Translation gives CASSLAGTSGGEQFF.

V and J are TRBV12-3 or TRBV12-4 and TRBJ1-5; 7 bases map to TRBD1. J was trimmed by 6 bases and V by 3 bases; bases with no gene match: 14. This CDR3 is built from 17 residues. The CDR3 is CASSLRAGQGGSQPQHF. The CDR3 DNA sequence: TGTGCCAGCAGTTTGAGGGCGGGGCAGGGGGGGTCTCAGCCCCAGCATTTT.